This T cell receptor (beta chain) came from a study of spatial heterogeneity in lung cancer. Across the study: PBMC collected at follow-up were sequenced when available, a median of approximately two years after resection. On average, each unique TCR and UMI combination appeared more than ten times in raw reads.

Every molecule of TCR cDNA had its own unique molecular identifier. Using its own MiXCR run on the 5' RACE reads, TCRdb lists one record per CDR3 protein. The sample includes under 30,000 distinct CDR3 sequences, around 5.8% of them seen just once. Time point here: blood at routine non-recurrence follow-up after resection. The input material, whole RNA from tumor, nontumor lung or frozen PBMC, was sequenced unsorted. Trimming at V came to 7 bases and at J to 8 bases, leaving 10 bases not matched to a gene. This CDR3 has 14 residues. The germline gives CDR1 SNHLY, CDR2 FYNNEI. This clonotype was seen a few times.

The sample here was PBMCs, taken at follow-up. V and J are TRBV2 and TRBJ2-1; TRBD2 matches at 8 bases. This receptor was identified in a male donor with early-stage non-small cell lung cancer. CDR3 sequence reads: CASNPGLEVYEQFF. DNA for the CDR3: TGTGCCAGCAATCCGGGACTAGAAGTTTATGAGCAGTTCTTC.